This T cell receptor beta chain was identified in a study of T cell changes during pregnancy in multiple sclerosis. Sequencing was performed with immunoSEQ multiplex PCR; in TCRdb, only in-frame clones are kept and a portion is missing. This sample carries 40,000 to 65,000 clones, roughly 92% of them seen once, and the ten largest clones take approximately 0.25%. This CDR3 spans 14 amino acids. J was trimmed by 4 bases and V by 2 bases; bases with no gene match: 5. Germline assignment: CDR1 MDHEN and CDR2 SYDVKM. The TCR comes from a female donor with multiple sclerosis, enrolled in a pregnancy study. The chain couples TRBV28 to TRBJ2-7, with 7 bases lining up with TRBD1. This sample comprised CD4+ T cells from peripheral blood mononuclear cells, obtained in the third trimester of pregnancy. In DNA, the CDR3 is TGTGCCAGCAGTTTAATCAGGGGGTTGTACGAGCAGTACTTC. Its translation: CASSLIRGLYEQYF. The variable domain in full, with the rest retrieved from reference TRBV28 and TRBJ2-7, is DVKVTQSSRYLVKRTGEKVFLECVQDMDHENMFWYRQDPGLGLRLIYFSYDVKMKEKGDIPEGYSVSREKKERFSLILESASTNQTSMYLCASSLIRGLYEQYFGPGTRLTVT.